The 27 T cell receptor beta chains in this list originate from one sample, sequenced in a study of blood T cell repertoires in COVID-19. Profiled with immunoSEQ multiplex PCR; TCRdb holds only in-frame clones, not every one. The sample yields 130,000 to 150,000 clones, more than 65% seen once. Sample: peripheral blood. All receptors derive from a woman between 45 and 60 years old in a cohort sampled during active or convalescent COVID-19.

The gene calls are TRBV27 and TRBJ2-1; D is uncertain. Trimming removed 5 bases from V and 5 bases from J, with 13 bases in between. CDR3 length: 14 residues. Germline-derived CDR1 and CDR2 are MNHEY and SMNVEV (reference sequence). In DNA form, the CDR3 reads TGTGCCAGCAGTCCGCTGCGGTCTAACAATGAGCAGTTCTTC. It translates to CASSPLRSNNEQFF.

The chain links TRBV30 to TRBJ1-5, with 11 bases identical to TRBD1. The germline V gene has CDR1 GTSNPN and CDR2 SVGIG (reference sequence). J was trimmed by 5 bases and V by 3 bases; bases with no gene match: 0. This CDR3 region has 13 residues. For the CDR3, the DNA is TGTGCCTGGAGGGGACAGGGGGATCAGCCCCAGCATTTT. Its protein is CAWRGQGDQPQHF.

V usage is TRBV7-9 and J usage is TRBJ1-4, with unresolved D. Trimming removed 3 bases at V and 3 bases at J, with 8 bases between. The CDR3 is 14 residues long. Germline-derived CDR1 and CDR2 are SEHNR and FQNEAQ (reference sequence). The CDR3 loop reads CASSLRVANEKLFF. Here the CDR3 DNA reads TGTGCCAGCAGCTTGAGGGTAGCTAATGAAAAACTGTTTTTT.

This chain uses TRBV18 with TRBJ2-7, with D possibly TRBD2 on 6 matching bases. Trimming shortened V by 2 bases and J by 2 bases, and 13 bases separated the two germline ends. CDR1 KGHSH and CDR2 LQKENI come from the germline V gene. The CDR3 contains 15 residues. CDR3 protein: CASSPYGGLAYEQYF. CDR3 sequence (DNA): TGTGCCAGCTCACCATATGGGGGGTTGGCCTACGAGCAGTACTTC.

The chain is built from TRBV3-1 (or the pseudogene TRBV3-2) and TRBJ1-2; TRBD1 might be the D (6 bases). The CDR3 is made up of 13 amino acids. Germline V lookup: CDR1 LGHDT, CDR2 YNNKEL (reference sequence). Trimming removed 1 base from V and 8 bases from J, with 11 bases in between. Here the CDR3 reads CASSQAGVKGYTF. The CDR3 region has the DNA TGTGCCAGCAGCCAAGCAGGGGTGAAGGGCTACACCTTC.

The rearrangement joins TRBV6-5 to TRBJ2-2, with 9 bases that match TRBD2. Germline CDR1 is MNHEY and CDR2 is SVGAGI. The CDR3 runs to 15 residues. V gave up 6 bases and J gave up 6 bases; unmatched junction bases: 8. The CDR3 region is CASRVTGGGAGELFF. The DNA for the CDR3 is TGTGCCAGCAGGGTTACAGGCGGGGGGGCCGGGGAGCTGTTTTTT.

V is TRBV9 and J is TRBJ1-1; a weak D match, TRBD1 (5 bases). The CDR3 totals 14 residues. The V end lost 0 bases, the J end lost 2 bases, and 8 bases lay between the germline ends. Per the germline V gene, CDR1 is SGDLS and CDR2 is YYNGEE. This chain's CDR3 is CASSVEGFNTEAFF. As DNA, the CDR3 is TGTGCCAGCAGCGTAGAGGGGTTCAACACTGAAGCTTTCTTT.

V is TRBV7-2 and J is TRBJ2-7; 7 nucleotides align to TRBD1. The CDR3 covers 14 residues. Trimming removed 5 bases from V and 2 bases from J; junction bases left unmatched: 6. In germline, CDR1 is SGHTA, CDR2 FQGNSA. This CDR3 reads CASSTFRGTYEQYF. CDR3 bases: TGTGCCAGCAGCACATTCAGGGGGACCTACGAGCAGTACTTC.

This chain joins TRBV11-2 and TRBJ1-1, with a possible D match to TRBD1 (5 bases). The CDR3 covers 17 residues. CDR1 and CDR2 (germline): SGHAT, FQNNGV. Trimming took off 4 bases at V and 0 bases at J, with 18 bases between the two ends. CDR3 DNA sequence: TGTGCCAGCAGCTCGAACTCCTGGGGCAGGGTGAACACTGAAGCTTTCTTT. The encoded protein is CASSSNSWGRVNTEAFF.

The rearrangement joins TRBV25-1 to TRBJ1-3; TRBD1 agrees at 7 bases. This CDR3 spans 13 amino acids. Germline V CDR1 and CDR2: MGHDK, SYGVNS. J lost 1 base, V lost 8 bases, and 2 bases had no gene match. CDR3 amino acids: CASSGQSGNTIYF. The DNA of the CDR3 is TGTGCCAGCTCGGGACAGTCTGGAAACACCATATATTTT.

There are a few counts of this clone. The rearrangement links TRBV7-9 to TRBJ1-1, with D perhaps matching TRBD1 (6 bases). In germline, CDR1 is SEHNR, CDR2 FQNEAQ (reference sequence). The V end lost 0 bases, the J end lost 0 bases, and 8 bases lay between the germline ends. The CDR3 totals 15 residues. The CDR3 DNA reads TGTGCCAGCAGCTTAGCGTGGACAGTGAACACTGAAGCTTTCTTT. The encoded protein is CASSLAWTVNTEAFF.

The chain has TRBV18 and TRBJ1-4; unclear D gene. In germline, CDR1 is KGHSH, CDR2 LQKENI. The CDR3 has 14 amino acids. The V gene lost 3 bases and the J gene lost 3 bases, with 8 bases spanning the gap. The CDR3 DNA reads TGTGCCAGCTCACCGGTCCTATCTAATGAAAAACTGTTTTTT. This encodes CASSPVLSNEKLFF. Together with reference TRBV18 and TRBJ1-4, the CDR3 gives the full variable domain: NAGVMQNPRHLVRRRGQEARLRCSPMKGHSHVYWYRQLPEEGLKFMVYLQKENIIDESGMPKERFSAEFPKEGPSILRIQQVVRGDSAAYFCASSPVLSNEKLFFGSGTQLSVL.

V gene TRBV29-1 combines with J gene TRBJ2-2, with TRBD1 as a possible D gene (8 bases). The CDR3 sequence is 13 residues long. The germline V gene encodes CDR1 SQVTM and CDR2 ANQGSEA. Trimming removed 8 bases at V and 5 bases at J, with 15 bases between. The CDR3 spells CSFGQGGTGELFF. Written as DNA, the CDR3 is TGCAGCTTCGGACAGGGAGGGACCGGGGAGCTGTTTTTT.

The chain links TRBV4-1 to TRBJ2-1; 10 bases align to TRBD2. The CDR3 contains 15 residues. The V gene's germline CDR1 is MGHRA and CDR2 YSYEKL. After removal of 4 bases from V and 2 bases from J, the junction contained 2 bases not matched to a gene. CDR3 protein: CASSPGTSAYNEQFF. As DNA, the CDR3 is TGCGCCAGCAGCCCCGGGACTAGCGCCTACAATGAGCAGTTCTTC.

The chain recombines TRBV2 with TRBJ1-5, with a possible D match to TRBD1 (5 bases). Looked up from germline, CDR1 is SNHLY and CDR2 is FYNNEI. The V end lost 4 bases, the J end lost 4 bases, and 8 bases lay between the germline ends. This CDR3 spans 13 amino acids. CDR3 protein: CASSADINQPQHF. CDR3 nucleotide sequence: TGTGCCAGCAGTGCGGACATTAATCAGCCCCAGCATTTT.

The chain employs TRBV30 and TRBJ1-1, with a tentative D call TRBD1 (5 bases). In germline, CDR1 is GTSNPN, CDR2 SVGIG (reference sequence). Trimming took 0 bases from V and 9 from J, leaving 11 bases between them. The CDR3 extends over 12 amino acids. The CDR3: CAWSVQDAKAFF. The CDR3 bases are TGTGCCTGGAGTGTACAGGACGCAAAAGCTTTCTTT.

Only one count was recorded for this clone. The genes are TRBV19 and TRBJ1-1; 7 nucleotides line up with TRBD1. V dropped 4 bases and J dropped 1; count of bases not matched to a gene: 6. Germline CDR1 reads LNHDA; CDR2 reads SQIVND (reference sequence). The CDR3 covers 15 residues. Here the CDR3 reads CASSNHRGSNTEAFF. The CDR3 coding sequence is TGTGCCAGTAGTAACCACAGGGGATCGAACACTGAAGCTTTCTTT. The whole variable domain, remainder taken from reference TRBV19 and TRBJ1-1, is DGGITQSPKYLFRKEGQNVTLSCEQNLNHDAMYWYRQDPGQGLRLIYYSQIVNDFQKGDIAEGYSVSREKKESFPLTVTSAQKNPTAFYLCASSNHRGSNTEAFFGQGTRLTVV.

CDR3 protein: CASSQKRSRCEQYF. The CDR3, as DNA: TGTGCCAGCAGCCAAAAAAGGAGTCGGTGCGAGCAGTACTTC. This sequence joins TRBV3-1 (or the pseudogene TRBV3-2) and TRBJ2-7, with no clear D. The CDR3 consists of 14 residues. The germline V gene encodes CDR1 LGHDT and CDR2 YNNKEL (reference sequence). V was trimmed by 2 bases and J by 6 bases, leaving 14 bases between them.

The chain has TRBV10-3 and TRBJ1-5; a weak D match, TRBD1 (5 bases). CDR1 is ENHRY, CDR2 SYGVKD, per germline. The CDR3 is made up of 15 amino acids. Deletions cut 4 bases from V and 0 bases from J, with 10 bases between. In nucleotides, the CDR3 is TGTGCCATCAGTGGGGGGACTAATAGCAATCAGCCCCAGCATTTT. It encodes CAISGGTNSNQPQHF.

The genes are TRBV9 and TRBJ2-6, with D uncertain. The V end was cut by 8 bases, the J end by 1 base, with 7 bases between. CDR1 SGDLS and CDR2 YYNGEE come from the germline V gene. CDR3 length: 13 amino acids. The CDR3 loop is CASKTSGANVLTF. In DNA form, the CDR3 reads TGTGCCAGTAAGACATCTGGGGCCAACGTCCTGACTTTC.

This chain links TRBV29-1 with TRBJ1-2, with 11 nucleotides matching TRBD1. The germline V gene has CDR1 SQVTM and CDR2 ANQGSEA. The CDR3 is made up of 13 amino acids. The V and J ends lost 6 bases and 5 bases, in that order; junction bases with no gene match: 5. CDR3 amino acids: CSVAGQGGYGYTF. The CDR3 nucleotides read TGCAGCGTGGCGGGACAGGGGGGGTATGGCTACACCTTC.

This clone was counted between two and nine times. The CDR3 coding sequence is TGTGCCAGTAGCAACAGGGGTGTAGATGAGCAGTTCTTC. Translating it yields CASSNRGVDEQFF. The rearrangement uses TRBV19 and TRBJ2-1; 7 bases agree with TRBD1. V trimming: 6 bases; J trimming: 8 bases; junction bases outside the gene matches: 7. Germline CDR1 and CDR2: LNHDA and SQIVND (reference sequence). This CDR3 has 13 residues.

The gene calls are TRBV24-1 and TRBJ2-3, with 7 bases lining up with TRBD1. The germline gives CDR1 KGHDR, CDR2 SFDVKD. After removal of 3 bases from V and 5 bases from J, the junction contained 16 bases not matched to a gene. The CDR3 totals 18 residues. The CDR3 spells CATSDPQLLTGWGDTQYF. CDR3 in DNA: TGTGCCACCAGTGATCCCCAACTCCTGACAGGGTGGGGAGATACGCAGTATTTT.

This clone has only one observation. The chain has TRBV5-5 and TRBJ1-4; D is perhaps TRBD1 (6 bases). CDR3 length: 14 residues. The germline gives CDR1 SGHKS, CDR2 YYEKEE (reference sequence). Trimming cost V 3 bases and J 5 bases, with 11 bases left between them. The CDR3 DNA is TGTGCCAGCAGCTCGGACAGAACAAATGAAAAACTGTTTTTT. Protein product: CASSSDRTNEKLFF.

CDR3 DNA: TGTGCCAGCTGGACTGGGGATCCATACAATGAGCAGTTCTTC. Protein sequence: CASWTGDPYNEQFF. The chain has TRBV6-5 and TRBJ2-1; D perhaps matches TRBD2 (5 bases). CDR1 MNHEY and CDR2 SVGAGI come from the germline V gene. V lost 8 bases and J lost 4, with 15 bases in between. CDR3 length equals 14 residues.

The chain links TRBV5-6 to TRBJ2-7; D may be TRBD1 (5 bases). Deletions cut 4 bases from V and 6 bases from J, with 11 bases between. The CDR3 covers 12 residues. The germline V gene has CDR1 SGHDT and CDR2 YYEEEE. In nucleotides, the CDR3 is TGTGCCAGCAGCAACAGGCTCTCCGAGCAGTACTTC. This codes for CASSNRLSEQYF.

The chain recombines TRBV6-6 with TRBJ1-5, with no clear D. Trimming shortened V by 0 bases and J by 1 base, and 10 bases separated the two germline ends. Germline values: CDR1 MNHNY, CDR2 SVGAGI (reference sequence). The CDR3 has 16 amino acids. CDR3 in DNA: TGTGCCAGCAGTTACTCGAGGTCTGGGAGCAATCAGCCCCAGCATTTT. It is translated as CASSYSRSGSNQPQHF.